The 32 T cell receptor beta chains below were found in one sample sequenced in a study of blood T cell repertoires in COVID-19. The method was immunoSEQ multiplex PCR; TCRdb's version includes in-frame clones alone and lacks a portion of them. The sample carries some 70,000 clones, less than 85% recorded once. Sequencing was carried out using peripheral blood. The receptor source for this set is a man aged 60 to 75 with acute or convalescent COVID-19.

The genes are TRBV30 and TRBJ1-1, with 7 positions matching TRBD1. CDR3 length equals 12 residues. The V segment lost 5 bases and the J segment 1 base; nucleotides outside the gene matches: 1. CDR1 is GTSNPN and CDR2 is SVGIG in the germline V gene (reference sequence). DNA of the CDR3: TGTGCCTGGGGACAGGAGAACACTGAAGCTTTCTTT. The encoded protein is CAWGQENTEAFF.

The chain is built from TRBV21-1 and TRBJ1-2; TRBD1 is the table's D call, not checked against the DNA. TRBV21-1 is marked as a pseudogene. The CDR3 spans 13 residues. In nucleotides, the CDR3 is TGTGCCAGCGGTAAGGCAGGGGACTATGGCTACACCTTC. Translation: CASGKAGDYGYTF.

The V and J genes are TRBV6-5 and TRBJ2-4; D unresolved. Germline V gene data show CDR1 as MNHEY and CDR2 as SVGAGI. V was cut by 7 bases and J by 0 bases, with 10 bases left in between. The CDR3 spans 14 residues. CDR3 sequence: CASTHSVAKNIQYF. CDR3 nucleotide sequence: TGTGCCAGCACCCACTCGGTAGCCAAAAACATTCAGTACTTC.

J is TRBJ1-2 and V is TRBV27; 8 nucleotides line up with TRBD1. The V segment lost 5 bases and the J segment 8 bases; nucleotides outside the gene matches: 7. Germline lookup yields CDR1 MNHEY and CDR2 SMNVEV (reference sequence). The CDR3 is 13 residues long. Here the CDR3 DNA reads TGTGCCAGCAGTGTCGGGACAGGAAGAGGCTACACCTTC. Protein product: CASSVGTGRGYTF.

As to this clone: A clone one base away is much larger, so this may be a read error. The same CDR3 is also encoded by other DNA sequences in this sample. V is TRBV19 and J is TRBJ1-1; D is unclear. This CDR3 has 13 residues. Trimming stripped 2 bases from V and 0 bases from J, with 4 bases between. Germline V gene lookup returns CDR1 LNHDA and CDR2 SQIVND (reference sequence). This CDR3 reads CASSISVNTEAFF. The CDR3 nucleotides read TGTGCCAGTAGTATATCGGTGAACACTGAAGCTTTCTTT.

CDR3 amino acids: CSASLDRGGEETQYF. The CDR3 coding sequence is TGCAGTGCTAGTCTTGACAGGGGCGGAGAGGAGACCCAGTACTTC. The gene calls are TRBV20-1 and TRBJ2-5; 8 bases fit TRBD1. The V and J ends lost 3 bases and 5 bases, in that order; junction bases with no gene match: 11. The germline gives CDR1 DFQATT, CDR2 SNEGSKA (reference sequence). The CDR3 contains 15 residues.

The V call is TRBV19, the J call TRBJ1-5; perhaps TRBD1 as D (6 bases). This CDR3 has 18 amino acids. Germline CDR1 and CDR2: LNHDA and SQIVND (reference sequence). V lost 4 bases, J lost 0 bases, and 19 bases lay in between. The CDR3 spells CASSRSGTLHYSNQPQHF. The CDR3 DNA is TGTGCCAGTAGTAGAAGCGGGACACTCCATTATAGCAATCAGCCCCAGCATTTT.

The rearrangement joins TRBV18 to TRBJ1-3; 8 bases are a match to TRBD1. Germline trimming cut 3 bases from V and 3 bases from J; bases unmatched to any gene: 7. The V gene's germline CDR1 is KGHSH and CDR2 LQKENI. The CDR3 has 16 amino acids. Here the CDR3 DNA reads TGTGCCAGCTCACCGACCACAGGGGGGAATGGAAACACCATATATTTT. This codes for CASSPTTGGNGNTIYF.

This clone was seen only a few times. The chain joins TRBV5-4 to TRBJ2-7, with 8 positions matching TRBD2. The V segment lost 4 bases and the J segment 6 bases; nucleotides outside the gene matches: 3. The CDR3 is 12 amino acids. The germline CDR1 and CDR2 sequences are SGHNT and YYREEE (reference sequence). The CDR3 here is CASSRGGAEQYV. CDR3 nucleotide sequence: TGTGCCAGCAGCCGGGGGGGCGCCGAGCAGTACGTC.

The V gene is TRBV3-1 (or the pseudogene TRBV3-2), the J gene TRBJ2-5; no clear D gene. Germline CDR1 is LGHDT and CDR2 is YNNKEL (reference sequence). The CDR3 length is 15 residues. V dropped 0 bases and J dropped 2 bases, with 10 bases sitting between them. The DNA for the CDR3 is TGTGCCAGCAGCCAAGACTTGGAGACGCAAGAGACCCAGTACTTC. It is translated as CASSQDLETQETQYF.

V and J are TRBV3-1 (or the pseudogene TRBV3-2) and TRBJ1-2; 7 bases fit TRBD1. After removal of 3 bases from V and 4 bases from J, the junction contained 11 bases not matched to a gene. The CDR3 totals 16 residues. Germline V gene sequence: CDR1 LGHDT, CDR2 YNNKEL (reference sequence). CDR3: CASSQGELTGLYGYTF. CDR3 bases: TGTGCCAGCAGCCAGGGCGAACTGACAGGGCTCTATGGCTACACCTTC.

The chain links TRBV7-9 to TRBJ1-6, with 8 positions matching TRBD1. The length of the CDR3 is 15 residues. Germline lookup yields CDR1 SEHNR and CDR2 FQNEAQ (reference sequence). V was pared by 5 bases and J by 11 bases, with 11 bases of the junction left unmatched. CDR3 sequence reads: CASSPRQGFGTPLHF. DNA for the CDR3: TGTGCCAGCAGCCCCCGACAGGGGTTCGGGACACCCCTCCACTTT.

This clone was seen a few times. This chain connects TRBV7-3 to TRBJ2-1; 7 positions match TRBD2. This CDR3 contains 16 residues. The trim removed 0 bases at V and 7 bases at J, leaving 9 bases unmatched. Per the germline V gene, CDR1 is SGHTA and CDR2 is FQGTGA. For the CDR3, the DNA is TGTGCCAGCAGCTTAACGTTAACCAGCGGGGCTAATGAGCAGTTCTTC. The encoded protein is CASSLTLTSGANEQFF.

This clone was picked up a small number of times. This chain connects TRBV7-2 to TRBJ2-3, with D tentatively TRBD1 (6 bases). V was trimmed by 5 bases and J by 1 base, leaving 10 bases between them. Germline CDR1 reads SGHTA; CDR2 reads FQGNSA. The CDR3 sequence is 14 residues long. CDR3 coding DNA: TGTGCCAGCAGCCCAAACAGGGGCACAGATACGCAGTATTTT. The encoded protein is CASSPNRGTDTQYF.

This clone was counted a single time. This chain connects TRBV5-5 to TRBJ1-3; D is ambiguous. The germline V and J ends were trimmed by 4 bases and 5 bases, with 16 bases remaining between them. The CDR3 totals 15 residues. Germline CDR1 is SGHKS and CDR2 is YYEKEE (reference sequence). The CDR3 DNA reads as TGTGCCAGCAGCCGGGAGCCGGGCGCGAGAAACACCATATATTTT. It encodes CASSREPGARNTIYF.

The J gene is TRBJ2-3, the V gene TRBV2; 7 bases agree with TRBD2. Trimming took 7 bases from V and 2 from J; bases not matched to a gene: 6. Germline V gives CDR1 SNHLY, CDR2 FYNNEI. The CDR3 runs 14 residues. In nucleotides, the CDR3 is TGTGCCAGCATTCCTAGCGGTAACACAGATACGCAGTATTTT. Its protein product is CASIPSGNTDTQYF.

This clone was detected once. The gene calls are TRBV19 and TRBJ1-5; D gene uncertain. The ends were cut back, 11 bases at V and 4 bases at J, with 15 bases in the middle. The CDR3 consists of 13 residues. The germline CDR1 and CDR2 sequences are LNHDA and SQIVND (reference sequence). The DNA of the CDR3 is TGTGCCTGCGTCGGAGGGTTTAATCAGCCCCAGCATTTT. Amino acid sequence: CACVGGFNQPQHF.

The chain is built from TRBV3-1 (or the pseudogene TRBV3-2) and TRBJ1-3; D might be TRBD1 (5 bases). Germline values: CDR1 LGHDT, CDR2 YNNKEL (reference sequence). Trimming shortened V by 1 base and J by 2 bases, and 9 bases separated the two germline ends. This CDR3 has 15 amino acids. CDR3 bases: TGTGCCAGCAGCCAAGGCACGGGGGCTGGAAACACCATATATTTT. Translation: CASSQGTGAGNTIYF.

In this sample, this clone turned up once. The V gene is TRBV5-1, the J gene TRBJ2-5; D might be TRBD1 (6 bases). Germline V gene lookup returns CDR1 SGHRS and CDR2 YFSETQ. This CDR3 contains 15 residues. Trimming took off 2 bases at V and 4 bases at J, with 15 bases between the two ends. The CDR3 DNA is TGCGCCAGCAGCTTCGGACAGCCCAACGGAGAGACCCAGTACTTC. Its protein product is CASSFGQPNGETQYF.

This chain links TRBV10-3 with TRBJ2-7; TRBD2 matches 11 bases. Unmatched junction bases numbered 5, after V lost 6 bases and J lost 4 bases. CDR1 ENHRY and CDR2 SYGVKD come from the germline V gene. This CDR3 has 14 residues. The CDR3 sequence: CAIRSTSGSYEQYF. The CDR3 nucleotides read TGTGCCATCAGGAGTACTAGCGGGAGTTACGAGCAGTACTTC.

The chain's CDR3 is CASSQEKRGRTGELFF. CDR3 nucleotide sequence: TGTGCCAGCAGCCAAGAAAAGCGGGGGAGAACCGGGGAGCTGTTTTTT. The chain employs TRBV14 and TRBJ2-2; 8 nucleotides align to TRBD2. The germline V gene encodes CDR1 SGHDN and CDR2 FVKESK. The CDR3 consists of 16 residues. The junction had 5 bases not matched to a gene; V was cut back by 0 bases and J by 5 bases.

As regards this clone: Other DNA sequences in this specimen translate into the identical CDR3. The DNA of the CDR3 is TGTGCCAGCAGCCCCCTGGACAGAGATAATTCACCCCTCCACTTT. Translated, it gives CASSPLDRDNSPLHF. The chain combines TRBV3-1 (or the pseudogene TRBV3-2) with TRBJ1-6; tentative D call: TRBD1 (6 bases). The CDR3 length is 15 residues. Germline V CDR1 and CDR2: LGHDT, YNNKEL (reference sequence). V was shortened by 4 bases and J by 5 bases, with 12 bases between the two germline ends.

The chain employs TRBV14 and TRBJ1-3, with 7 nucleotides matching TRBD1. The CDR3 sequence is 12 residues long. Germline V lookup: CDR1 SGHDN, CDR2 FVKESK. V shed 4 bases and J 8 bases; nucleotides not matched to a gene: 2. CDR3 region: CASSPTGDTIYF. The CDR3 coding sequence is TGTGCCAGCAGCCCCACAGGGGACACCATATATTTT.

The genes are TRBV11-1 and TRBJ1-1, with 9 positions matching TRBD1. J lost 4 bases, V lost 2 bases, and 5 bases had no gene match. The CDR3 totals 15 residues. Germline V gene data show CDR1 as SGHAT and CDR2 as FQDESV (reference sequence). In DNA form, the CDR3 reads TGTGCCAGCAGCTTAACAGGGGGCGCCGGCACTGAAGCTTTCTTT. This sequence encodes CASSLTGGAGTEAFF.

This clone was observed once. Other DNA sequences in this specimen translate into the identical CDR3. The chain employs TRBV2 and TRBJ1-1; D gene ambiguous. CDR1 SNHLY and CDR2 FYNNEI come from the germline V gene. The V and J ends lost 2 bases and 5 bases respectively, with 6 bases between them. This CDR3 comprises 12 residues. The DNA for the CDR3 is TGTGCCAGCAGTGAACGGGGAACTGAAGCTTTCTTT. Protein sequence: CASSERGTEAFF.

The chain employs TRBV6-1 and TRBJ1-4, with D possibly matching TRBD1 (5 bases). The CDR3 is 14 amino acids. The germline CDR1 and CDR2 sequences are MNHNS and SASEGT. The V end lost 3 bases, the J end lost 5 bases, and 10 bases lay between the germline ends. The CDR3 sequence is CASSDTQGNEKLFF. The CDR3 region has the DNA TGTGCCAGCAGTGATACTCAGGGAAATGAAAAACTGTTTTTT.

In this sample, this clone turned up a few times. The rearrangement uses TRBV6-5 and TRBJ2-5; TRBD2 aligns across 8 bases. The CDR3 covers 14 residues. Germline CDR1 is MNHEY and CDR2 is SVGAGI. The V gene end was trimmed by 1 base and the J gene end by 5 bases; junction bases not matched to a gene: 3. The CDR3: CASSYLSGGETQYF. For the CDR3, the DNA is TGTGCCAGCAGTTACTTAAGCGGGGGTGAGACCCAGTACTTC.

This clone was picked up one time. The chain uses TRBV5-1 and TRBJ1-5, with D unclear. Trimming cost V 4 bases and J 0 bases, with 5 bases left between them. The CDR3 runs to 13 residues. Germline lookup yields CDR1 SGHRS and CDR2 YFSETQ. The CDR3 region has the DNA TGCGCCAGCAGCCCAAATAGCAATCAGCCCCAGCATTTT. It translates to CASSPNSNQPQHF.

The chain carries TRBV7-9 and TRBJ2-7, with D perhaps TRBD1 (6 bases). This CDR3 spans 14 amino acids. Germline V lookup: CDR1 SEHNR, CDR2 FQNEAQ (reference sequence). Deletions cut 1 base from V and 4 bases from J, with 11 bases between. CDR3 loop: CASSLDRATYEQYV. Here the CDR3 DNA reads TGTGCCAGCAGCTTAGACAGGGCAACTTACGAGCAGTACGTC.

V is TRBV3-1 (or the pseudogene TRBV3-2) and J is TRBJ2-5, with 10 bases that match TRBD2. The CDR3 loop spans 15 amino acids. V trimming: 2 bases; J trimming: 5 bases; junction bases outside the gene matches: 5. Germline CDR1 and CDR2: LGHDT and YNNKEL (reference sequence). As DNA, the CDR3 is TGTGCCAGCAGCCAACCGGGACTAGCGTTCGAGACCCAGTACTTC. Amino acids: CASSQPGLAFETQYF.

This clone was detected many times. The chain links TRBV15 to TRBJ2-2, with D possibly being TRBD2 (5 bases). Germline CDR1 reads LNHNV; CDR2 reads YYDKDF (reference sequence). V lost 0 bases and J 2 bases, leaving 10 bases between the germline ends. There are 16 residues in the CDR3. The CDR3 DNA reads TGTGCCACCAGCAGAGAGGGAGCATATAACACCGGGGAGCTGTTTTTT. Its protein product is CATSREGAYNTGELFF. The full variable domain, completed using reference TRBV15 and TRBJ2-2, is DAMVIQNPRYQVTQFGKPVTLSCSQTLNHNVMYWYQQKSSQAPKLLFHYYDKDFNNEADTPDNFQSRRPNTSFCFLDIRSPGLGDTAMYLCATSREGAYNTGELFFGEGSRLTVL.

The V and J genes are TRBV18 and TRBJ2-5, with TRBD1 matching over 12 bases. The germline CDR1 and CDR2 sequences are KGHSH and LQKENI. This CDR3 has 17 amino acids. Unmatched junction bases numbered 11, after V lost 6 bases and J lost 3 bases. The CDR3 spells CASSFTPGQGAEETQYF. DNA of the CDR3: TGTGCCAGCTCTTTTACCCCGGGACAGGGGGCGGAAGAGACCCAGTACTTC.